These 32 T cell receptor beta chains were sequenced from one sample in a study of cytotoxic CD8 clonotypes in ibrutinib-treated CLL. Using immunoSEQ multiplex PCR, the repertoire was profiled, and TCRdb retains in-frame clones only, with some absent. The table records roughly 12,000 clones, roughly four fifths of them present only once. The sample in question was PBMCs, obtained at disease progression, from a patient treated with ibrutinib. The receptors here all came from a human donor with chronic lymphocytic leukemia.

This sequence joins TRBV7-4 and TRBJ2-7; TRBD1 matches 8 bases. Per the germline V gene, CDR1 is SGHVT and CDR2 is SQSDAQ. Trimming cost V 5 bases and J 5 bases; bases outside gene matches: 14. There are 16 residues in the CDR3. The CDR3 sequence is CASSAEPGQVVDEQYF. CDR3 in DNA: TGTGCCAGCAGCGCCGAACCGGGACAGGTTGTCGACGAGCAGTACTTC.

The chain recombines TRBV13 with TRBJ2-7, with unresolved D. Germline V CDR1 and CDR2: PRHDT, FYEKMQ (reference sequence). The CDR3 is made up of 13 amino acids. V was trimmed by 5 bases and J by 5 bases, leaving 13 bases between them. The CDR3 nucleotides read TGTGCCAGCAGCCCAAAGGGAAACCACGAGCAGTACTTC. Amino acids: CASSPKGNHEQYF.

The genes are TRBV5-1 and TRBJ2-7, with 11 bases lining up with TRBD2. The CDR3 has 15 residues. The V gene end was trimmed by 0 bases and the J gene end by 6 bases; junction bases not matched to a gene: 5. Germline values: CDR1 SGHRS, CDR2 YFSETQ. This CDR3 reads CASSLEASGRFEQYF. The CDR3 DNA reads TGCGCCAGCAGCTTGGAGGCTAGCGGGAGGTTCGAGCAGTACTTC.

CDR3 sequence reads: CASSYRLAGFTDTQYF. The CDR3 DNA is TGTGCCAGCAGTTACAGACTAGCGGGGTTCACAGATACGCAGTATTTT. V is TRBV6-7 and J is TRBJ2-3; 11 nucleotides agree with TRBD2. TRBV6-7 is annotated as an ORF whose role is uncertain. CDR3 length: 16 amino acids. With 2 bases clipped from V and 2 bases from J, the junction kept 3 bases outside the gene matches.

The rearrangement links TRBV6-5 to TRBJ2-3; TRBD1 or TRBD2 may be the D gene (6 bases each). CDR1 is MNHEY and CDR2 is SVGAGI in the germline V gene. This CDR3 comprises 13 residues. The V and J ends lost 8 bases and 6 bases respectively, with 15 bases between them. In DNA, the CDR3 is TGTGCCAGCTCGGGGGCAGGGTTGGATACGCAGTATTTT. Its translation: CASSGAGLDTQYF.

This clone turned up a few times. The V and J genes are TRBV6-1 and TRBJ2-3, with D unclear. Trimming cost V 2 bases and J 4 bases, with 7 bases left between them. CDR3 length: 13 residues. The V gene's germline CDR1 is MNHNS and CDR2 SASEGT. DNA of the CDR3: TGTGCCAGCAGTGAACAAAGAGCAGATACGCAGTATTTT. This translates into CASSEQRADTQYF.

This clone was seen more than once but under ten times. V is TRBV28 and J is TRBJ1-1; no clear D gene. The length of the CDR3 is 16 residues. Germline lookup yields CDR1 MDHEN and CDR2 SYDVKM. V lost 3 bases to trimming and J lost 1 base, with 15 bases between them. The CDR3 sequence is CASSFPPGRPNTEAFF. In nucleotides, the CDR3 is TGTGCCAGCAGTTTTCCCCCGGGCCGGCCGAACACTGAAGCTTTCTTT.

The gene calls are TRBV19 and TRBJ2-1; TRBD2 matches at 7 bases. V was clipped by 3 bases and J by 5 bases; unmatched bases: 7. CDR1 and CDR2 from the germline V gene are LNHDA and SQIVND (reference sequence). The CDR3 runs 15 residues. The CDR3 sequence is CASSILPSGDNEQFF. In DNA, the CDR3 is TGTGCCAGTAGTATCCTTCCCAGCGGGGACAATGAGCAGTTCTTC.

This clone was recorded a few times. The V call is TRBV5-1, the J call TRBJ2-7; 7 nucleotides line up with TRBD2. The germline V gene encodes CDR1 SGHRS and CDR2 YFSETQ. V gave up 4 bases and J gave up 6 bases; unmatched junction bases: 13. The CDR3 consists of 15 residues. CDR3 sequence reads: CASSPELASPGEQYF. Written as DNA, the CDR3 is TGCGCCAGCAGCCCCGAACTAGCGTCGCCGGGCGAGCAGTACTTC.

The chain uses TRBV6-4 and TRBJ2-3; the D gene is possibly TRBD1 (7 bases). Germline CDR1 MRHNA, CDR2 SNTAGT. The CDR3 length is 16 residues. V was clipped by 8 bases and J by 1 base, with 19 bases between them. CDR3 in DNA: TGTGCCAGCCGCAGGAGGGGGCAGTGGGGCACAGATACGCAGTATTTT. Translation gives CASRRRGQWGTDTQYF.

By sample share, this clone is medium-sized (0.01 to 0.1%). V gene TRBV6-4 combines with J gene TRBJ2-1, with D possibly matching TRBD1 (6 bases). Germline values: CDR1 MRHNA, CDR2 SNTAGT. CDR3 length equals 15 residues. Trimming cost V 0 bases and J 7 bases, with 13 bases left between them. CDR3: CASSDSGGEGNEQFF. The CDR3 coding sequence is TGTGCCAGCAGTGACTCAGGGGGAGAGGGGAATGAGCAGTTCTTC.

This chain connects TRBV28 to TRBJ1-4, with no clear D. The CDR3 extends over 14 amino acids. Looked up from germline, CDR1 is MDHEN and CDR2 is SYDVKM. V was cut by 5 bases and J by 8 bases, with 15 bases left in between. For the CDR3, the DNA is TGTGCCAGCAGTCCCGAGCTACGGCGGGAAAAACTGTTTTTT. Residues: CASSPELRREKLFF.

V gene TRBV9 combines with J gene TRBJ2-1, with 7 nucleotides matching TRBD1. Germline loops: CDR1 SGDLS, CDR2 YYNGEE. This CDR3 is 14 amino acids long. V gave up 4 bases and J gave up 8 bases; unmatched junction bases: 9. CDR3 sequence (DNA): TGTGCCAGCAGCCACCCGACAGGGCCCGATGAGCAGTTCTTC. Its protein is CASSHPTGPDEQFF.

J is TRBJ2-7 and V is TRBV2; D remains ambiguous. V lost 6 bases, J lost 0 bases, and 9 bases lay in between. The CDR3 spans 13 residues. Germline-derived CDR1 and CDR2 are SNHLY and FYNNEI. The CDR3 sequence: CASRTVSSYEQYF. The CDR3 nucleotides read TGTGCCAGCAGGACTGTGAGCTCCTACGAGCAGTACTTC. Combining the CDR3 with reference TRBV2 and TRBJ2-7 gives the whole variable domain EPEVTQTPSHQVTQMGQEVILRCVPISNHLYFYWYRQILGQKVEFLVSFYNNEISEKSEIFDDQFSVERPDGSNFTLKIRSTKLEDSAMYFCASRTVSSYEQYFGPGTRLTVT.

This clone was seen more than once but under ten times. The J gene is TRBJ2-7, the V gene TRBV10-1; 9 bases agree with TRBD1. V dropped 9 bases and J dropped 5; count of bases not matched to a gene: 5. This CDR3 is 12 amino acids long. Germline loops: CDR1 WNHNN, CDR2 SYGVQD (reference sequence). The CDR3 region has the DNA TGCGCCAGGGCGACAGGGGGGGACGAGCAGTACTTC. This codes for CARATGGDEQYF.

The rearrangement links TRBV18 to TRBJ2-3; TRBD2 agrees at 8 bases. There are 16 residues in the CDR3. CDR1 and CDR2 (germline): KGHSH, LQKENI. V lost 3 bases to trimming and J lost 0 bases; unmatched junction nucleotides: 5. The CDR3 protein is CASSPLSGGSTDTQYF. CDR3 nucleotide sequence: TGTGCCAGCTCACCTCTCTCGGGAGGGAGCACAGATACGCAGTATTTT.

This chain links TRBV30 with TRBJ2-6; D is ambiguous. This CDR3 has 14 amino acids. V gave up 4 bases and J gave up 4 bases, with 11 bases separating them. Per the germline V gene, CDR1 is GTSNPN and CDR2 is SVGIG (reference sequence). CDR3: CAWTPGSGANVLTF. The CDR3 DNA sequence: TGTGCCTGGACCCCCGGGTCCGGGGCCAACGTCCTGACTTTC.

The chain uses TRBV4-2 and TRBJ2-3, with 8 bases lining up with TRBD2. The ends lost 0 bases at V and 1 base at J; junction bases unmatched: 6. Germline-derived CDR1 and CDR2 are LGHNA and YNFKEQ. CDR3 size: 17 residues. The CDR3, as DNA: TGTGCCAGCAGCCAAGATTATTTGACTAGCGGCACAGATACGCAGTATTTT. Translation: CASSQDYLTSGTDTQYF.

This chain links TRBV7-9 with TRBJ2-7, with D unclear. Deletions cut 1 base from V and 2 bases from J, with 12 bases between. CDR1 is SEHNR, CDR2 FQNEAQ, per germline (reference sequence). This CDR3 is 15 amino acids long. The DNA for the CDR3 is TGTGCCAGCAGCTTAGGTGGTATCCTACCCTACGAGCAGTACTTC. This sequence encodes CASSLGGILPYEQYF.

The chain employs TRBV6-1 and TRBJ2-1; TRBD2 aligns across 8 bases. V lost 3 bases, J lost 9 bases, and 10 bases stayed unmatched. The CDR3 covers 15 residues. CDR1 is MNHNS and CDR2 is SASEGT in the germline V gene. CDR3 sequence (DNA): TGTGCCAGCAGTGAGGGCCAGCGGGAGTGGTTTGAGCAGTTCTTC. Its translation: CASSEGQREWFEQFF.

This chain uses TRBV28 with TRBJ1-5, with D uncertain. The V gene's germline CDR1 is MDHEN and CDR2 SYDVKM. V was cut by 2 bases and J by 3 bases, with 8 bases left in between. This CDR3 comprises 14 residues. The CDR3: CASSLISNNQPQHF. DNA of the CDR3: TGTGCCAGCAGTTTAATAAGCAACAATCAGCCCCAGCATTTT.

The rearrangement uses TRBV5-1 and TRBJ2-2, with TRBD1 matching 7 bases. CDR1 is SGHRS and CDR2 is YFSETQ in the germline V gene. The junction had 8 bases not matched to a gene; V was cut back by 5 bases and J by 4 bases. This CDR3 comprises 15 residues. This CDR3 is CASRIQGSSTGELFF. The CDR3 nucleotides read TGCGCCAGCAGAATACAGGGGTCGAGCACCGGGGAGCTGTTTTTT.

The chain recombines TRBV5-6 with TRBJ2-1; D gene unclear. Germline V gene data show CDR1 as SGHDT and CDR2 as YYEEEE. V dropped 0 bases and J dropped 11 bases, with 12 bases sitting between them. This CDR3 region has 13 residues. This CDR3 reads CASSLAATSKQFF. In DNA, the CDR3 is TGTGCCAGCAGCTTGGCCGCGACTTCTAAGCAGTTCTTC.

The chain links TRBV28 to TRBJ2-7; TRBD1 aligns across 7 bases. CDR3 length: 13 amino acids. Germline V lookup: CDR1 MDHEN, CDR2 SYDVKM. Trimming cost V 6 bases and J 4 bases; bases outside gene matches: 6. The DNA of the CDR3 is TGTGCCAGCAGCCAACAGGGGCTGTACGAGCAGTACTTC. Its protein is CASSQQGLYEQYF.

The count of this clone is one. The gene calls are TRBV6-5 and TRBJ2-7; D may be TRBD2 (6 bases). V lost 4 bases, J lost 1 base, and 11 bases lay in between. Germline-derived CDR1 and CDR2 are MNHEY and SVGAGI. The CDR3 has 14 residues. CDR3 sequence (DNA): TGTGCCAGCAGTTGGTCTAGCGCGTCCTACGAGCAGTACTTC. Its translation: CASSWSSASYEQYF.

This clone was found a few times. V gene TRBV5-1 combines with J gene TRBJ2-7; 11 bases agree with TRBD2. The CDR3 runs to 15 residues. V was pared by 4 bases and J by 6 bases, with 9 bases of the junction left unmatched. CDR1 and CDR2 (germline): SGHRS, YFSETQ. The CDR3 DNA is TGCGCCAGCAGCATAACTAGCGGGAGCACCCCCGAGCAGTACTTC. This translates into CASSITSGSTPEQYF.

The V call is TRBV5-1, the J call TRBJ2-5; TRBD2 might be the D (5 bases). This CDR3 contains 13 residues. Germline V gene lookup returns CDR1 SGHRS and CDR2 YFSETQ. The ends were cut back, 3 bases at V and 6 bases at J, with 12 bases in the middle. Here the CDR3 reads CASSYGETKTQYF. In nucleotides, the CDR3 is TGCGCCAGCAGCTATGGGGAGACAAAGACCCAGTACTTC.

The rearrangement joins TRBV5-5 to TRBJ2-2, with 13 bases identical to TRBD2. Germline CDR1 reads SGHKS; CDR2 reads YYEKEE (reference sequence). This CDR3 region has 19 residues. V was pared by 4 bases and J by 5 bases, with 14 bases of the junction left unmatched. Here the CDR3 DNA reads TGTGCCAGCAGCCAGAATCGGGCCGCGACTAGCGGGAGGACCGGGGAGCTGTTTTTT. Amino acid sequence: CASSQNRAATSGRTGELFF.

DNA for the CDR3: TGCGCCAGCAGCTTGCCTGTAAACACTGAAGCTTTCTTT. Encoded protein: CASSLPVNTEAFF. The genes are TRBV5-1 and TRBJ1-1; D unclear. This CDR3 comprises 13 residues. The ends were cut back, 1 base at V and 2 bases at J, with 6 bases in the middle. Germline V lookup: CDR1 SGHRS, CDR2 YFSETQ.

The chain has TRBV6-1 and TRBJ2-5; tentative D call: TRBD2 (6 bases). Germline assignment: CDR1 MNHNS and CDR2 SASEGT. Trimming pared 3 bases from V and 2 bases from J, leaving 10 bases between. This CDR3 contains 14 residues. In DNA form, the CDR3 reads TGTGCCAGCAGTGACGGGGGAGTGCAAGAGACCCAGTACTTC. As protein: CASSDGGVQETQYF.

The CDR3 region is CASSLTGVSYNEQFF. For the CDR3, the DNA is TGCGCCAGCAGCCTGACAGGGGTTTCCTACAATGAGCAGTTCTTC. This chain links TRBV10-2 with TRBJ2-1, with TRBD1 matching 8 bases. V shed 6 bases, J shed 1 base, and the junction held 5 bases outside the gene matches. The CDR3 runs 15 residues. Germline V gene sequence: CDR1 WSHSY, CDR2 SAAADI.

V and J are TRBV6-7 and TRBJ1-5; D is perhaps TRBD1 (5 bases). TRBV6-7 is an open reading frame whose function is uncertain. V shed 5 bases and J shed 4 bases, with 15 bases lying between them. CDR3 size: 15 residues. The chain's CDR3 is CASSEAPGQNQPQHF. CDR3 in DNA: TGTGCCAGCAGTGAAGCGCCAGGGCAAAATCAGCCCCAGCATTTT.